What follows describes a single T cell receptor (beta chain). The antigen remains unidentified. The sample is drawn from a study of cytomegalovirus exposure and HLA in healthy donors. In nominal health when sampled, donors likely had unrecorded immune exposures nonetheless. PCR used 60 Vbeta primers and 13 Jbeta primers. The data were produced by immunoSEQ multiplex PCR, yet TCRdb's version contains in-frame clones alone and is incomplete. The sample holds 150,000 to 200,000 clones, 65% to 85% seen once. Overall study results and limits: With later analysis, a missense DCLRE1C variant became linked to TCR beta V- and J-gene trimming. Later examination showed HLA-associated TCR beta chains had greater clonal expansion than equally common others.

The sequence was collected from a male donor in good health and CMV-seropositive. The specimen was PBMCs.

CDR3 sequence reads: CASRLSGRAGELFF. CDR3 in DNA: TGTGCCAGCAGACTTAGCGGGAGGGCTGGGGAGCTGTTTTTT. This chain links TRBV27 with TRBJ2-2; 11 positions match TRBD2. Unmatched junction bases numbered 5, after V lost 6 bases and J lost 8 bases. Germline values: CDR1 MNHEY, CDR2 SMNVEV (reference sequence). The CDR3 consists of 14 residues.